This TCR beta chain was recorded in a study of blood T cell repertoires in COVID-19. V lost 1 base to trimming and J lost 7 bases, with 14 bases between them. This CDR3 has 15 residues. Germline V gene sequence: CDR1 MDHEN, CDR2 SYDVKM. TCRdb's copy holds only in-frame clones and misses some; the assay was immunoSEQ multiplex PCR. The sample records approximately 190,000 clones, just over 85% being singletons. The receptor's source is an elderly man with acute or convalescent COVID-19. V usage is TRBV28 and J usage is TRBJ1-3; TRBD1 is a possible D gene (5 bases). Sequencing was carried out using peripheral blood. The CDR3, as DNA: TGTGCCAGCAGTTTATTTCAGGGCCGGCGGAACACCATATATTTT. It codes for CASSLFQGRRNTIYF.